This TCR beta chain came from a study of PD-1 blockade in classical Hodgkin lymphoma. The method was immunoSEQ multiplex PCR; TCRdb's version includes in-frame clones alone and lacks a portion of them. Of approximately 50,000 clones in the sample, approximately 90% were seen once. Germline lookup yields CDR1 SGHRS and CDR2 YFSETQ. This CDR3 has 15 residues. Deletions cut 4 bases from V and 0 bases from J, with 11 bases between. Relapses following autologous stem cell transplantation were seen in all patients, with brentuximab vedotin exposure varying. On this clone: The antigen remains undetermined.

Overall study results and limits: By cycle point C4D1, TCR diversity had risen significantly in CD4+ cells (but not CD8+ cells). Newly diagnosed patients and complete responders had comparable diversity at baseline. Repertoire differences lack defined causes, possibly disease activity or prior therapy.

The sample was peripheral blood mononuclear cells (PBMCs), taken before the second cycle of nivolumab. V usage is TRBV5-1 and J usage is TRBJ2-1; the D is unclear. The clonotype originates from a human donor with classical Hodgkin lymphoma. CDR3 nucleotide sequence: TGCGCCAGCAGCCTGCAGGTGGGCTCCTACAATGAGCAGTTCTTC. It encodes CASSLQVGSYNEQFF.